This T cell receptor (beta chain) is drawn from a study of OX40 agonist ivuxolimab in advanced cancers. Notes on the study in general: At doses 0.1 to 3.0 mg/kg, CD4+ and CD8+ clones expanded.

CDR1 and CDR2 from the germline V gene are SGHTA and FQGNSA. V lost 4 bases, J lost 6 bases, and 10 bases lay in between. This CDR3 is built from 13 residues. Regarding this clone: Its target is unknown.

Repertoires were generated with immunoSEQ multiplex PCR, while TCRdb's copy carries only in-frame clones and drops some. The top ten hold 2.6% of the sample, which has roughly 32,000 clones, around 84% seen once. This TCR was recovered from an adult with an advanced solid tumor such as melanoma, head and neck, liver or kidney cancer. The chain uses TRBV7-2 and TRBJ1-5, with D perhaps TRBD1 (5 bases). Material: CD4+ or CD8+ T cells sorted from blood, obtained in a trial of the OX40 agonist ivuxolimab. The CDR3 nucleotides read TGTGCCAGCAGCTCGGGACGTTTTCAGCCCCAGCATTTT. Its translation: CASSSGRFQPQHF.